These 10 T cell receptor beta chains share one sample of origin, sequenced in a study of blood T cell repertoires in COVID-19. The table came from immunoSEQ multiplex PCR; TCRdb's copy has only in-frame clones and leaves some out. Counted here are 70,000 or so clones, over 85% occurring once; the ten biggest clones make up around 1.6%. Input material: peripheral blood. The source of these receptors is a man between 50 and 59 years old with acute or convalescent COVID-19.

The CDR3 coding sequence is TGTGCCAGCAGTTACCCTGGGGACAGGGCTCAGCCCCAGCATTTT. The encoded protein is CASSYPGDRAQPQHF. The rearrangement joins TRBV6-6 to TRBJ1-5; 9 bases match TRBD1. The ends lost 2 bases at V and 6 bases at J; junction bases unmatched: 5. The CDR3 extends over 15 amino acids. Germline CDR1 MNHNY, CDR2 SVGAGI (reference sequence).

The CDR3 loop reads CAISEYPLEGYTF. The CDR3 nucleotides read TGTGCCATCAGTGAGTACCCCCTAGAAGGCTACACCTTC. The J gene is TRBJ1-2, the V gene TRBV10-3; D gene unclear. The V end lost 1 base, the J end lost 8 bases, and 11 bases lay between the germline ends. The CDR3 has 13 residues. CDR1 is ENHRY, CDR2 SYGVKD, per germline.

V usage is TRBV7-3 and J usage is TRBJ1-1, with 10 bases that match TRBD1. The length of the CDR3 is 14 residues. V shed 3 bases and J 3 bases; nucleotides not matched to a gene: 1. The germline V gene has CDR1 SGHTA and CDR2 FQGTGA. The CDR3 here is CASSLTGGDTEAFF. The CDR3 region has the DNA TGTGCCAGCAGCTTGACAGGGGGCGACACTGAAGCTTTCTTT. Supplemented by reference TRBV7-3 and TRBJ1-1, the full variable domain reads GAGVSQTPSNKVTEKGKYVELRCDPISGHTALYWYRQSLGQGPEFLIYFQGTGAADDSGLPNDRFFAVRPEGSVSTLKIQRTERGDSAVYLCASSLTGGDTEAFFGQGTRLTVV.

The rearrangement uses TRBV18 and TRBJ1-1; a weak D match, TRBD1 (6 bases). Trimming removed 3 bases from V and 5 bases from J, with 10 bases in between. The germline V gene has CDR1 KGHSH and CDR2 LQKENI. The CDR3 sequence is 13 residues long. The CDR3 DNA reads TGTGCCAGCTCACCCCAGGGGCCTACTGAAGCTTTCTTT. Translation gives CASSPQGPTEAFF.

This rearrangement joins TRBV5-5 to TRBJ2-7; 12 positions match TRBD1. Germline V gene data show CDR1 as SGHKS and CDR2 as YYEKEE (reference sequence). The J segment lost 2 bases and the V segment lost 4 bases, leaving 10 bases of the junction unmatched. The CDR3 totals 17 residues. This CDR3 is CASSPGTGGAEAYEQYF. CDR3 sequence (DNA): TGTGCCAGCAGCCCAGGGACAGGGGGCGCCGAGGCCTACGAGCAGTACTTC.

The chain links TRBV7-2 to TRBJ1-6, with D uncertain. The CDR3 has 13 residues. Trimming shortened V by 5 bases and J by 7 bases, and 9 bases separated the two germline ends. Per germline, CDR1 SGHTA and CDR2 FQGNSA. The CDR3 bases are TGTGCCAGCAGCCTCGGGATCAATTCACCCCTCCACTTT. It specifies CASSLGINSPLHF. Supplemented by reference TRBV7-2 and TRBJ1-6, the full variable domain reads GAGVSQSPSNKVTEKGKDVELRCDPISGHTALYWYRQSLGQGLEFLIYFQGNSAPDKSGLPSDRFSAERTGGSVSTLTIQRTQQEDSAVYLCASSLGINSPLHFGNGTRLTVT.

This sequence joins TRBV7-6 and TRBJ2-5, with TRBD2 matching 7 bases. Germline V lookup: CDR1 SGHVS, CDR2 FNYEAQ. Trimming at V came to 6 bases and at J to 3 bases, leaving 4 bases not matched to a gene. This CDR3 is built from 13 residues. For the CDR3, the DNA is TGTGCCAGCAGTTCCCTAGCGGAAGAGACCCAGTACTTC. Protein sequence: CASSSLAEETQYF.

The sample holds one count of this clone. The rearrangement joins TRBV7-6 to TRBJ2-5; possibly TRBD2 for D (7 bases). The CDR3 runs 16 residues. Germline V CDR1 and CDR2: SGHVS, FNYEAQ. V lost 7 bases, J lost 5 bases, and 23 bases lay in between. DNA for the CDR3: TGTGCCAGCACCTCGGGGGGCCGAAGCCTGAGGGAGACCCAGTACTTC. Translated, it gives CASTSGGRSLRETQYF.

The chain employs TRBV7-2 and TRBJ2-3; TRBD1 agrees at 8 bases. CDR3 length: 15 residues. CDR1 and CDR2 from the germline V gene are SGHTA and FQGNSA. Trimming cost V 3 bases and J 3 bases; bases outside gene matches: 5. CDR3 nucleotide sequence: TGTGCCAGCAGCTTTTTCGACAGGGGAACAGATACGCAGTATTTT. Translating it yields CASSFFDRGTDTQYF.

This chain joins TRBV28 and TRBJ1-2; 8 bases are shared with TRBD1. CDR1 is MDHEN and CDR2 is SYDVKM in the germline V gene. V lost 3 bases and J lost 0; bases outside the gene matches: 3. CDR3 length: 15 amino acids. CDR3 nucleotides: TGTGCCAGCAGTTTTTTGGACAGGGCTAACTATGGCTACACCTTC. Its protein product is CASSFLDRANYGYTF.